One sample yielded the 17 T cell receptor beta chains listed below, sequenced in a study of blood T cells in healthy people across ages. The second PCR ran 7 to 11 cycles with a sample-barcoded 5' primer and J-beta primers. Via MiXCR, TCRdb re-called the 5' RACE reads, giving one row per CDR3 protein. The data contain 550,000 to 750,000 distinct CDR3 sequences, 21% of them singletons. Sequenced material: blood. These receptors all come from a man in his sixties or seventies in good health.

J is TRBJ2-3 and V is TRBV12-5; 8 nucleotides align to TRBD1. The CDR3 consists of 17 residues. V shed 5 bases and J 0 bases; nucleotides not matched to a gene: 10. Germline-derived CDR1 and CDR2 are LGHNT and FRNRAP. The CDR3 sequence is CASGRTGTVQSTDTQYF. In DNA, the CDR3 is TGTGCTAGTGGTAGGACAGGGACCGTTCAGAGCACAGATACGCAGTATTTT.

The sample holds a few counts of this clonotype. The CDR3 nucleotides read TGTGCCAGCAGCCAAGTAGCGGTAGCGGGAGTGGATGAGCAGTTCTTC. Translated: CASSQVAVAGVDEQFF. The genes are TRBV4-2 and TRBJ2-1; TRBD2 matches at 9 bases. Germline values: CDR1 LGHNA, CDR2 YNFKEQ. The J segment lost 8 bases and the V segment lost 1 base, leaving 9 bases of the junction unmatched. The CDR3 covers 16 residues.

The sample holds a few counts of this clonotype. A single base separates this from a much larger clone, so it may be a read error. The chain joins TRBV7-9 to TRBJ2-3, with 7 bases matching TRBD1. V dropped 5 bases and J dropped 0; count of bases not matched to a gene: 5. This CDR3 spans 15 amino acids. The germline V gene encodes CDR1 SEHNR and CDR2 FQNEAQ (reference sequence). The CDR3 loop reads CASSPAQGSTDTQYF. DNA for the CDR3: TGTGCCAGCAGCCCAGCACAGGGGAGCACAGATACGCAGTATTTT.

In this sample, this clonotype turned up a few times. Its ends do not fully match the called genes, so a read error is possible. The chain joins TRBV20-1 to TRBJ2-1; D is possibly TRBD1 or TRBD2 (5 bases each). Looked up from germline, CDR1 is DFQATT and CDR2 is SNEGSKA (reference sequence). The CDR3 loop spans 14 amino acids. CDR3 nucleotides: TGCAGTGCCAGAGGGGACCAACTAAACAATGAGCAGTTCTTC. This codes for CSARGDQLNNEQFF.

There are a few counts of this clonotype. CDR3 region: CASSLTVVPYEQYF. The CDR3 region has the DNA TGTGCCAGCAGTTTGACAGTCGTTCCCTACGAGCAGTACTTC. The chain combines TRBV28 with TRBJ2-7, with D perhaps TRBD1 (5 bases). The CDR3 has 14 residues. The V gene's germline CDR1 is MDHEN and CDR2 SYDVKM. V gave up 3 bases and J gave up 2 bases, with 11 bases separating them.

This clonotype appeared many times. The chain recombines TRBV6-2 or TRBV6-3 with TRBJ2-6; unclear D gene. The germline gives CDR1 MNHEY, CDR2 SVGEGT. This CDR3 region has 15 residues. V was clipped by 7 bases and J by 0 bases, with 10 bases between them. The CDR3 loop reads CASILDFSGANVLTF. CDR3 nucleotides: TGTGCCAGCATTCTAGACTTCTCTGGGGCCAACGTCCTGACTTTC.

This clonotype has only a few counts. This sequence joins TRBV9 and TRBJ1-3, with D unresolved. The germline V gene has CDR1 SGDLS and CDR2 YYNGEE. The V end was cut by 2 bases, the J end by 4 bases, with 7 bases between. The CDR3 runs 13 residues. CDR3 residues: CASSVRAGNTIYF. The DNA for the CDR3 is TGTGCCAGCAGCGTGAGAGCCGGAAACACCATATATTTT.

This chain connects TRBV10-3 to TRBJ2-5, with no clear D. The end of the DNA aligns better with TRBJ2-1, so the J call may be wrong. Per germline, CDR1 ENHRY and CDR2 SYGVKD. This CDR3 has 15 amino acids. The CDR3 protein is CAISEAPGQIHEQFF. CDR3 nucleotide sequence: TGTGCCATCAGCGAAGCCCCAGGTCAGATCCATGAGCAGTTCTTC.

The rearrangement links TRBV7-2 to TRBJ2-7, with TRBD2 identical over 8 bases. The CDR3 totals 16 residues. Germline lookup yields CDR1 SGHTA and CDR2 FQGNSA. V lost 5 bases to trimming and J lost 0 bases; unmatched junction nucleotides: 9. CDR3 in amino acids: CASSGGVAGYSYEQYF. The CDR3 DNA reads TGTGCCAGCAGCGGGGGGGTAGCGGGATACTCCTACGAGCAGTACTTC.

Many counts were recorded for this clonotype. The chain combines TRBV5-1 with TRBJ2-7; 11 bases map to TRBD2. V lost 1 base to trimming and J lost 0 bases; unmatched junction nucleotides: 0. This CDR3 region has 15 residues. Germline V gene lookup returns CDR1 SGHRS and CDR2 YFSETQ. This chain's CDR3 is CASSLTSGSSYEQYF. The CDR3 DNA follows: TGCGCCAGCAGCTTGACTAGCGGGAGCTCCTACGAGCAGTACTTC.

This clonotype has more than one count but fewer than ten. An end of the junction differs from the germline gene, which may be a read error. V and J are TRBV29-1 and TRBJ2-3, with D perhaps matching TRBD1 (5 bases). CDR1 and CDR2 from the germline V gene are SQVTM and ANQGSEA. The CDR3 totals 15 residues. The CDR3 is CSVHLQVLDTGTQYF. The DNA of the CDR3 is TGCAGCGTCCACCTCCAGGTACTCGACACAGGTACGCAGTATTTT.

The chain couples TRBV6-2 or TRBV6-3 to TRBJ1-5, with D unresolved. The CDR3 contains 13 residues. V was pared by 8 bases and J by 3 bases, with 11 bases between. Germline loops: CDR1 MNHEY, CDR2 SVGEGT. CDR3 sequence: CASLDGFNQPQHF. The CDR3 DNA sequence: TGTGCCAGCCTCGACGGATTCAATCAGCCCCAGCATTTT.

This clonotype was observed a few times. The chain recombines TRBV6-5 with TRBJ2-5; 7 nucleotides align to TRBD1. The J call may be incorrect, as the DNA end agrees better with TRBJ2-7. The CDR3 consists of 15 residues. Germline values: CDR1 MNHEY, CDR2 SVGAGI. The CDR3 DNA sequence: TGTGCCAGCAGTTACTCGATTCAGGGGGCCTACGAGCAGTACTTC. It codes for CASSYSIQGAYEQYF.

The chain couples TRBV28 to TRBJ1-2; D not certain. The CDR3 spans 14 residues. Trimming left V 5 bases short and J 0 bases short, with 10 bases between. Germline CDR1 MDHEN, CDR2 SYDVKM. CDR3 loop: CASSVTGTNYGYTF. CDR3 in DNA: TGTGCCAGCAGTGTGACGGGAACTAACTATGGCTACACCTTC.

Many counts were recorded for this clonotype. The chain combines TRBV12-3 or TRBV12-4 with TRBJ2-1; D might be TRBD2 (6 bases). This CDR3 spans 15 amino acids. V was trimmed by 3 bases and J by 0 bases, leaving 9 bases between them. DNA of the CDR3: TGTGCCAGCAGTTTCCGGGGGTACTCCTACAATGAGCAGTTCTTC. This encodes CASSFRGYSYNEQFF.

This clonotype was observed a few times. The chain employs TRBV20-1 and TRBJ2-3; 8 bases line up with TRBD2. The germline CDR1 and CDR2 sequences are DFQATT and SNEGSKA (reference sequence). The V segment lost 3 bases and the J segment 4 bases; nucleotides outside the gene matches: 3. The CDR3 spans 13 residues. CDR3 nucleotides: TGCAGTGCTAGCATTAGCGGGGCAGATACGCAGTATTTT. This translates into CSASISGADTQYF.

This chain joins TRBV19 and TRBJ2-3; possibly TRBD2 for D (6 bases). Per the germline V gene, CDR1 is LNHDA and CDR2 is SQIVND (reference sequence). The germline V and J ends were trimmed by 4 bases and 2 bases, with 10 bases remaining between them. The CDR3 has 14 residues. The CDR3 sequence: CASSRDSTTDTQYF. The CDR3 nucleotides are TGTGCCAGTAGTAGGGACTCAACCACAGATACGCAGTATTTT.